This T cell receptor (beta chain) is from a study of blood T cell repertoires in COVID-19. Background on the study: Sites in the United States, Italy and Spain provided acute and convalescent COVID-19 samples. T cells, B-cell-depleted T cells, or PBMCs supplied cDNA or gDNA.

In germline, CDR1 is LNHDA, CDR2 SQIVND (reference sequence). With V trimmed by 3 bases and J by 4 bases, 10 bases remained unmatched. The CDR3 loop spans 16 amino acids. In the original analysis: By means of reference gene primer amplification, nucleated cell counts were estimated. This table comes from immunoSEQ multiplex PCR, and its TCRdb copy is limited to in-frame clones, with some not included. V and J calls and clone size are copied from that table; D and trimming were computed from the DNA. The sample holds more than 85,000 clones; around 75% are singletons and the top ten take roughly 25%. The chain couples TRBV19 to TRBJ2-3, with 7 bases that match TRBD1. The origin of this receptor is a man between 65 and 85 years old with acute or convalescent COVID-19. The material sequenced was peripheral blood. The chain's CDR3 is CASSIYAAGGPDTQYF. The CDR3 nucleotides are TGTGCCAGTAGTATTTATGCGGCAGGGGGACCAGATACGCAGTATTTT.